What follows are 12 T cell receptor beta chains derived from one specimen sequenced in a study of blood T cell repertoires in COVID-19 (dated by TCRdb to the early 2020s). The method was the immunoSEQ multiplex PCR assay. In its TCRdb copy, this immuneACCESS table keeps in-frame sequences only and misses some clones. Where compared with another copy, unresolved V genes explain less than half of these, and the others have no known cause. This sample lists approximately 180,000 clones; around 87% were detected once. The ten largest clones represent around 2.7% of the sample. Sequencing used peripheral blood. These TCRs come from a man aged 35 to 55 with active or convalescent COVID-19.

The genes are TRBV2 and TRBJ2-5; weak D call: TRBD2 (6 bases). The germline gives CDR1 SNHLY, CDR2 FYNNEI. Deletions cut 4 bases from V and 5 bases from J, with 8 bases between. The CDR3 sequence is 12 residues long. This CDR3 is CASSAGLETQYF. CDR3 in DNA: TGTGCCAGCAGTGCGGGACTCGAGACCCAGTACTTC. Supplemented by reference TRBV2 and TRBJ2-5, the full variable domain reads EPEVTQTPSHQVTQMGQEVILRCVPISNHLYFYWYRQILGQKVEFLVSFYNNEISEKSEIFDDQFSVERPDGSNFTLKIRSTKLEDSAMYFCASSAGLETQYFGPGTRLLVL.

CDR3 nucleotides: TGCGCCAGCAAGGATGGGACAGGGGTTTGGGCAGATACGCAGTATTTT. It yields the protein CASKDGTGVWADTQYF. The J gene is TRBJ2-3, the V gene TRBV5-1, with 10 bases that match TRBD1. V was clipped by 6 bases and J by 4 bases; unmatched bases: 11. Germline-derived CDR1 and CDR2 are SGHRS and YFSETQ. CDR3 length: 16 amino acids.

The gene calls are TRBV6-2 or TRBV6-3 and TRBJ1-1; TRBD1 matches 7 bases. V lost 6 bases, J lost 4 bases, and 5 bases stayed unmatched. CDR1 and CDR2 (germline): MNHEY, SVGEGT. This CDR3 contains 13 residues. The CDR3 protein is CASSLGTVTEAFF. CDR3 nucleotides: TGTGCCAGCAGCCTGGGGACAGTCACTGAAGCTTTCTTT.

This chain joins TRBV28 and TRBJ2-1, with 8 nucleotides matching TRBD1. The germline V gene encodes CDR1 MDHEN and CDR2 SYDVKM. V shed 6 bases and J 4 bases; nucleotides not matched to a gene: 11. The CDR3 spans 16 residues. This CDR3 is CASRSTGAEKYNEQFF. The CDR3 region has the DNA TGTGCCAGCAGGTCGACAGGGGCAGAGAAATACAATGAGCAGTTCTTC. Complete variable domain (other parts from reference TRBV28 and TRBJ2-1): DVKVTQSSRYLVKRTGEKVFLECVQDMDHENMFWYRQDPGLGLRLIYFSYDVKMKEKGDIPEGYSVSREKKERFSLILESASTNQTSMYLCASRSTGAEKYNEQFFGPGTRLTVL.

The sample holds one count of this clone. The chain links TRBV28 to TRBJ2-1; D is possibly TRBD1 (7 bases). The CDR3 runs 16 residues. Germline-derived CDR1 and CDR2 are MDHEN and SYDVKM. Trimming left V 4 bases short and J 0 bases short, with 13 bases between. The CDR3, as DNA: TGTGCCAGCAGTTCCAGGGGGGCGAGCTCCTACAATGAGCAGTTCTTC. This codes for CASSSRGASSYNEQFF.

Only one count was recorded for this clone. The chain carries TRBV7-8 and TRBJ1-4; D is uncertain. Germline V lookup: CDR1 SGHVS, CDR2 FQNEAQ. V dropped 1 base and J dropped 8 bases, with 11 bases sitting between them. The CDR3 sequence is 14 residues long. CDR3: CASSLGVVREKLFF. The DNA for the CDR3 is TGTGCCAGCAGCTTAGGTGTGGTGAGGGAAAAACTGTTTTTT.

This clone was detected a few times. J is TRBJ1-5 and V is TRBV28, with 8 bases matching TRBD1. Germline loops: CDR1 MDHEN, CDR2 SYDVKM. Trimming removed 2 bases from V and 8 bases from J; junction bases left unmatched: 11. The CDR3 totals 16 residues. CDR3 in amino acids: CASSLPRTGRGKPQHF. CDR3 bases: TGTGCCAGCAGTTTACCCAGGACAGGGAGGGGGAAGCCCCAGCATTTT. The whole variable domain, filled in from reference TRBV28 and TRBJ1-5, reads DVKVTQSSRYLVKRTGEKVFLECVQDMDHENMFWYRQDPGLGLRLIYFSYDVKMKEKGDIPEGYSVSREKKERFSLILESASTNQTSMYLCASSLPRTGRGKPQHFGDGTRLSIL.

This clone was detected once. The chain employs TRBV7-2 and TRBJ1-2; possibly TRBD1 for D (6 bases). Germline V lookup: CDR1 SGHTA, CDR2 FQGNSA. The CDR3 contains 14 residues. V was pared by 5 bases and J by 7 bases, with 17 bases between. The CDR3 DNA reads as TGTGCCAGCAGCGCGATCCAGGGAGGGGGTGGCTACACCTTC. This codes for CASSAIQGGGGYTF. Filled out from reference TRBV7-2 and TRBJ1-2, the complete variable domain reads GAGVSQSPSNKVTEKGKDVELRCDPISGHTALYWYRQSLGQGLEFLIYFQGNSAPDKSGLPSDRFSAERTGGSVSTLTIQRTQQEDSAVYLCASSAIQGGGGYTFGSGTRLTVV.

The chain joins TRBV6-6 to TRBJ1-5; TRBD1 matches 7 bases. Losses at the gene ends were 5 bases for V and 9 bases for J; bases not matched to a gene: 10. There are 14 residues in the CDR3. Germline CDR1 and CDR2: MNHNY and SVGAGI (reference sequence). Here the CDR3 DNA reads TGTGCCAGCAGTGCGGGACAGCCCACCGGGCCCCAGCATTTT. Protein sequence: CASSAGQPTGPQHF.

The chain uses TRBV18 and TRBJ2-1; 11 nucleotides line up with TRBD1. There are 16 residues in the CDR3. Losses at the gene ends were 3 bases for V and 3 bases for J; bases not matched to a gene: 4. The germline V gene encodes CDR1 KGHSH and CDR2 LQKENI. The CDR3 is CASSPDRGPNYNEQFF. In DNA, the CDR3 is TGTGCCAGCTCACCGGACAGGGGGCCTAACTACAATGAGCAGTTCTTC.

The genes are TRBV24-1 and TRBJ2-2; 7 nucleotides match TRBD1. The trim removed 12 bases at V and 3 bases at J, leaving 9 bases unmatched. Germline-derived CDR1 and CDR2 are KGHDR and SFDVKD. This CDR3 has 14 amino acids. This chain's CDR3 is CAAQGMGDTGELFF. CDR3 DNA sequence: TGTGCCGCACAGGGGATGGGAGACACCGGGGAGCTGTTTTTT.

The genes are TRBV11-2 and TRBJ1-1, with a weak D call TRBD1 (5 bases). The CDR3 is 14 residues long. The germline gives CDR1 SGHAT, CDR2 FQNNGV. The ends were cut back, 1 base at V and 5 bases at J, with 11 bases in the middle. The CDR3 loop reads CASSLVGRGTEAFF. The CDR3 DNA follows: TGTGCCAGCAGCTTAGTTGGTCGGGGGACTGAAGCTTTCTTT.